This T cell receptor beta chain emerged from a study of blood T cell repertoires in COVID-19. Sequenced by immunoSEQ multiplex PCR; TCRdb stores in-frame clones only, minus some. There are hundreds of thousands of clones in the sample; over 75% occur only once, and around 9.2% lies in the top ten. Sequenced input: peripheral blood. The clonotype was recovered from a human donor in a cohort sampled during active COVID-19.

The CDR3 loop reads CASSMTRGAEQYF. Here the CDR3 DNA reads TGTGCCAGCAGCATGACTAGGGGCGCCGAGCAGTACTTC. The chain uses TRBV27 and TRBJ2-7, with TRBD2 as a possible D gene (6 bases). The CDR3 has 13 amino acids. From germline, CDR1 is MNHEY and CDR2 SMNVEV (reference sequence). Trimming shortened V by 6 bases and J by 6 bases, and 15 bases separated the two germline ends.